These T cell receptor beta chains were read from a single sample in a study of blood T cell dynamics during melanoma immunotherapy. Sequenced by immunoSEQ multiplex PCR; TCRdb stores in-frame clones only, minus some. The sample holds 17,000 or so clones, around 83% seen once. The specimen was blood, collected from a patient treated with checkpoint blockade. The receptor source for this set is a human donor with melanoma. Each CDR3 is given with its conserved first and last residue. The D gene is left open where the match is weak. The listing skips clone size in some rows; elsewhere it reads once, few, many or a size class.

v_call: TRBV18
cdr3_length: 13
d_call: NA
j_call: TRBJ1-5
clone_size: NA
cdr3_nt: TGTGCCAGCTCACTACAGGACAATCAGCCCCAGCATTTT
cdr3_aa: CASSLQDNQPQHF

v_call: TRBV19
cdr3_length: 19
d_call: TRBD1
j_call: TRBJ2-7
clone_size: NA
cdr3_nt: TGTGCCAGTAGTATAGGGGGGGACAGGGATTACCAGAGCTCCTACGAGCAGTACTTC
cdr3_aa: CASSIGGDRDYQSSYEQYF

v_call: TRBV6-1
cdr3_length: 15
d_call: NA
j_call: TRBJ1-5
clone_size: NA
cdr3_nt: TGTGCCAGCAGTGAAATGCAGGGTATCAATCAGCCCCAGCATTTT
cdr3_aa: CASSEMQGINQPQHF

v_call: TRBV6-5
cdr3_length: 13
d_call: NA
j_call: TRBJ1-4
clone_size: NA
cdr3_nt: TGTGCCAGCAGTTACTTAGGGCGGGAAAAACTGTTTTTT
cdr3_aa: CASSYLGREKLFF

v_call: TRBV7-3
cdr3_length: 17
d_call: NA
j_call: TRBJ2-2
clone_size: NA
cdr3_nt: TGTGCCAGCAGCCTCCGGGGTGGGCCGGGATATACCGGGGAGCTGTTTTTT
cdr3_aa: CASSLRGGPGYTGELFF

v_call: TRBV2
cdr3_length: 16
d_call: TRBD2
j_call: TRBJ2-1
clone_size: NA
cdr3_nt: TGTGCCAGCCGGACTAGCGGGAGGATACGGGGCAATGAGCAGTTCTTC
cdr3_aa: CASRTSGRIRGNEQFF

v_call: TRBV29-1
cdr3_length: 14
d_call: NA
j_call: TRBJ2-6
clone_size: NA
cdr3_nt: TGCAGCGTGAGGGGCGTCTCTGGGGCCAATGTCCTGACTTTC
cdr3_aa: CSVRGVSGANVLTF

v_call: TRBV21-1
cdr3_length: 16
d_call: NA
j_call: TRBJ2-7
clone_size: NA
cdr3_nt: TGTGCCAGCAGCAGAGAGACTAGCGGGAACTCCTACGAGCAGTACTTC
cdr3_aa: CASSRETSGNSYEQYF

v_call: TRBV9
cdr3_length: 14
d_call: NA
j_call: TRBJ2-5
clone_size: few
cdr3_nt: TGTGCCAGCAGCCCCACAGGGAGGGGGGAGACCCAGTACTTC
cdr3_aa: CASSPTGRGETQYF

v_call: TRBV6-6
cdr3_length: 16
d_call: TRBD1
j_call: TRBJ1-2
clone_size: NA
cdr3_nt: TGTGCCAGCAGCTATCCTCAGGGACAGGACCTATATGGCTACACCTTC
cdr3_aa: CASSYPQGQDLYGYTF

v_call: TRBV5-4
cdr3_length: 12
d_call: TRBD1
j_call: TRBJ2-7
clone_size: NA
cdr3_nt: TGTGCCAGCAGCCAGACAGGGGACGAGCAGTACTTC
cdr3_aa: CASSQTGDEQYF

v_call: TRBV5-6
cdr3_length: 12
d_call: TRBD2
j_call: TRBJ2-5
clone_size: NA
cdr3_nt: TGTGCCAGCGGGCTAGCGGGAGAAACCCAGTACTTC
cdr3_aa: CASGLAGETQYF

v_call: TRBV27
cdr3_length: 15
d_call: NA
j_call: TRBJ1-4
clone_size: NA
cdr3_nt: TGTGCCAGCAGTTTATTGGGACGAGGTAATGAAAAACTGTTTTTT
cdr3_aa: CASSLLGRGNEKLFF

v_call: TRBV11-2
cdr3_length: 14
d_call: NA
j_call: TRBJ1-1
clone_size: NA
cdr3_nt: TGTGCCAGCAGCTTAGGAGGGGGTCTCTCTGAAGCTTTCTTT
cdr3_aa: CASSLGGGLSEAFF

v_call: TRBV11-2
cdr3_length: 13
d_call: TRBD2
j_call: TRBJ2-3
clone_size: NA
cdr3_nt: TGTGCCAGCAGCTCGGGACTAACAGATACGCAGTATTTT
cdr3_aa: CASSSGLTDTQYF

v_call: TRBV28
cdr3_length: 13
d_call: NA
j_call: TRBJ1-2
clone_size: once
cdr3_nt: TGTGCCAGCAGTTTCGAACAGAACTATGGCTACACCTTC
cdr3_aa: CASSFEQNYGYTF

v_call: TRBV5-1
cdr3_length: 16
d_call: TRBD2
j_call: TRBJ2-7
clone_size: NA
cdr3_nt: TGCGCCAGCAGCGCCCCAGGGCGGGAGGGATCTTACGAGCAGTACTTC
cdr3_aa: CASSAPGREGSYEQYF

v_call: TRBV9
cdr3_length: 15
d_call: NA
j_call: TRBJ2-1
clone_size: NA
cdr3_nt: TGTGCCAGCAGCGTAACGGGGAGCTCCTACAATGAGCAGTTCTTC
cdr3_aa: CASSVTGSSYNEQFF

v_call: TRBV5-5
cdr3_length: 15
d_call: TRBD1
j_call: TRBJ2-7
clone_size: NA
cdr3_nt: TGTGCCAGCAGCTTGGATGGACAGGGGTTCAACGAGCAGTACTTC
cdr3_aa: CASSLDGQGFNEQYF

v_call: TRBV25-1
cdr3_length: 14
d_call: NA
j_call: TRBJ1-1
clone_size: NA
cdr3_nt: TGTGCCAGCAGTGAGTCTCAGAGGAACACTGAAGCTTTCTTT
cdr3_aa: CASSESQRNTEAFF

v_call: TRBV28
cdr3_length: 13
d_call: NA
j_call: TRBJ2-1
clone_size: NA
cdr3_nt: TGTGCCAGCAGTTTAGCAGGGCAGAATGAGCAGTTCTTC
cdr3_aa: CASSLAGQNEQFF

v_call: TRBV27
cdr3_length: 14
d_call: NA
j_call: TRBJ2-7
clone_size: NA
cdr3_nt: TGTGCCAGCAGTTTATTACATACCTCCTACGAGCAGTACTTC
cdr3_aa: CASSLLHTSYEQYF

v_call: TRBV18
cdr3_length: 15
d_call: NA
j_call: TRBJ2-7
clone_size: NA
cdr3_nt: TGTGCCAGCTCACTTACCCGGGAACCCAACTACGAGCAGTACTTC
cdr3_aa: CASSLTREPNYEQYF

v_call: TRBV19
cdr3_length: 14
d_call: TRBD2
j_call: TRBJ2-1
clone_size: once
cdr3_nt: TGTGCCAGTAGTCGGCTAGCGGTCAACAATGAGCAGTTCTTC
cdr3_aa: CASSRLAVNNEQFF

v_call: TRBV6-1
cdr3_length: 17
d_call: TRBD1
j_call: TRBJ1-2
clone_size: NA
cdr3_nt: TGTGCCAGCAGTGACCAAAAGGGACAGTTGCTTAACTATGGCTACACCTTC
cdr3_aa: CASSDQKGQLLNYGYTF

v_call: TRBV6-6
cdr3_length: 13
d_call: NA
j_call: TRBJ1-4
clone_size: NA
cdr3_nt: TGTGCCAGCAGTTACTCAGGGGAGGAAAAACTGTTTTTT
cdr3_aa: CASSYSGEEKLFF

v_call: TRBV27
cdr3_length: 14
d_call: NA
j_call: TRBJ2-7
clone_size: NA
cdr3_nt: TGTGCCAGCAGTCGAACCCGGACCTCCTACGAGCAGTACTTC
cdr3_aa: CASSRTRTSYEQYF

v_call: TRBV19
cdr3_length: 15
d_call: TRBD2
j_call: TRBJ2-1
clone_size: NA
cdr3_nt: TGTGCCAGTAGACGTCTAGCGGGAGGGCCAGGTGAGCAGTTCTTC
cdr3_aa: CASRRLAGGPGEQFF

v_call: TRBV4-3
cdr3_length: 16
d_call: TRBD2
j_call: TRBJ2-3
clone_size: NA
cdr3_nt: TGCGCCAGCAGCCAATCTAGCGGGAGGGCCGCAGATACGCAGTATTTT
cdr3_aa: CASSQSSGRAADTQYF

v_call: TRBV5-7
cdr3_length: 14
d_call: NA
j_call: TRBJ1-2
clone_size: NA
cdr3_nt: TGTGCCAGCAGCTCCGGGGGGGGCAACTATGGCTACACCTTC
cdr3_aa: CASSSGGGNYGYTF

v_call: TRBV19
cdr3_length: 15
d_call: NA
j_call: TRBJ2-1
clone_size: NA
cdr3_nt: TGTGCCAGTAGCCAAGGTGGGACTTCCTACAATGAGCAGTTCTTC
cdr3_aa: CASSQGGTSYNEQFF

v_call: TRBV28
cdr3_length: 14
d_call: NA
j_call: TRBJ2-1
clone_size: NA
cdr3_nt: TGTGCCAGCACCGACGGGACACACTACAATGAGCAGTTCTTC
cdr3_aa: CASTDGTHYNEQFF

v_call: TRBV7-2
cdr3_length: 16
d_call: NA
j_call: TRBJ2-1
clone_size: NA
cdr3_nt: TGTGCCAGCAGCTTAGTAGCCTTAGGGATCTACAATGAGCAGTTCTTC
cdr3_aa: CASSLVALGIYNEQFF

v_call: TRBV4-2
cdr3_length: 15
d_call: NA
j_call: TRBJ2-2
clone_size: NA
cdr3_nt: TGTGCCAGCAGCCAAGAGGTACCGAACACCGGGGAGCTGTTTTTT
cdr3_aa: CASSQEVPNTGELFF

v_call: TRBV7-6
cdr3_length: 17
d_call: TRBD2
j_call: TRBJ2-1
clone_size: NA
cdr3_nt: TGTGCCAGCAGCTTAATACTAGCGGGGGACTCCTACAATGAGCAGTTCTTC
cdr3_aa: CASSLILAGDSYNEQFF

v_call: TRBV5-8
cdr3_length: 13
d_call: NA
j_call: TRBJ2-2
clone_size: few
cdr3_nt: TGTGCCAGCAGCTTGGTTTATACCGGGGAGCTGTTTTTT
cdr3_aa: CASSLVYTGELFF

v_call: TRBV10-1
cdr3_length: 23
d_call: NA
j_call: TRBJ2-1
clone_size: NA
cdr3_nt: TGCGCCAGCAGTGAATCGGACAGGAACGCCTCGCCCCGCGGGGTGAGCTCCTACAATGAGCAGTTCTTC
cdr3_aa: CASSESDRNASPRGVSSYNEQFF

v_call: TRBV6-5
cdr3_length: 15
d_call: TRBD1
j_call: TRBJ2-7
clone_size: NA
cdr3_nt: TGTGCCAGCAAGGGGGAGACAGGGCCCTCCTACGAGCAGTACTTC
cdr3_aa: CASKGETGPSYEQYF

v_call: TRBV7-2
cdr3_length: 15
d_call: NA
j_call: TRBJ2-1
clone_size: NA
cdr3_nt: TGTGCCAGCAGCCCACGGGACCTTATCTACAATGAGCAGTTCTTC
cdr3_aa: CASSPRDLIYNEQFF

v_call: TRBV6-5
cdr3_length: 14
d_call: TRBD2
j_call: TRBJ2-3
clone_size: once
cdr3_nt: TGTGCCAGCAGTCCATTAGCGGGATTGAATACGCAGTATTTT
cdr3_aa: CASSPLAGLNTQYF

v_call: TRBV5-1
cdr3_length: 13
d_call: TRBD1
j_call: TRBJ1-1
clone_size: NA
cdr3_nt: TGCGCCAGCAGCCGGGGACAGGGGACTGAAGCTTTCTTT
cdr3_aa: CASSRGQGTEAFF